This T cell receptor (beta chain) is drawn from a study of blood T cell repertoires in COVID-19 (dated by TCRdb to about 2020). About the full investigation: The collaborator samples originated in the United States, Italy and Spain and spanned the acute and convalescent phases of COVID-19. The samples were drawn from the first 160 participants of the ongoing ImmuneRACE study and from 950 to 1,500 subjects provided by 6 global collaborators. The repertoires were made available in a free public database intended to serve as a resource for research on the immune response to SARS-CoV-2. Sample metadata almost always included a de-identified subject ID, COVID-19 status, age in years and sex. Subjects who had been exposed to COVID-19, were actively infected with it, or had recovered from it provided the deeply sampled blood TCRbeta repertoires that made up the dataset. Where available, HLA class I and class II types were obtained from metadata supplied by the sample provider rather than from assay-based typing. The prospective study material was composed of cDNA or gDNA derived from T cells, B-cell-depleted T cells, or PBMCs.

Collaborating institutions collected whole blood in K2EDTA tubes following their own protocols. For TCRbeta analysis, collaborators shipped samples in one of three forms: frozen whole blood, isolated PBMCs, or DNA extracted from either of those sample types. V drops 4 bases and J drops 9 bases, leaving 23 bases in between. The CDR3 goes from the cysteine to the phenylalanine over 16 residues. The sequence is cut down to CDR3 DNA, 48 bases in frame from base 1. Sequences SGDLS (CDR1) and YYNGEE (CDR2) are obtained from the germline V gene. Remarks on this clone: What this receptor recognizes is not known. No base qualities exist here, and no much larger clone lies one base off it.

Broad study findings and their caveats: How much clinical and demographic metadata was included differed by source and by participant, and the metadata was provided uncurated.

TCRbeta CDR3 regions were amplified from genomic DNA by means of the immunoSEQ Assay, a bias-controlled multiplex PCR. The source study handled its data this way. The number of nucleated cells in each sample was estimated from the amplification of reference gene primers within the assay. To quantify the absolute abundance of each unique TCRbeta CDR3 rearrangement, sequence reads were collapsed and filtered. For each sample, productive Simpson clonality was calculated as the square root of Simpson's diversity index over productive rearrangements. TCRdb holds this immuneACCESS table with in-frame rearrangements only. Some clones are missing; in checked studies, unresolved V genes explain under half, and the rest has no known cause. D and trimming were read from the DNA, whereas the V and J calls and clone size are those reported in that table. The sample contains roughly 140,000 clones, about nine tenths of them found a single time. The biggest ten clones account for 4% to 5% of the sample.

Sample: peripheral blood. The receptor's source is a woman aged 55-70 years with active or convalescent COVID-19. The sequence joins TRBV9 to TRBJ2-1, with a tentative D gene TRBD1 over 6 matching bases. The CDR3 here reads CASSHPVAGAFGEQFF. Here is the DNA: TGTGCCAGCAGCCACCCCGTGGCAGGGGCCTTTGGTGAGCAGTTCTTC.